These T cell receptor beta chains were read from a single sample in a study of T cells in localized non-small cell lung cancer. Profiled with immunoSEQ multiplex PCR; TCRdb holds only in-frame clones, not every one. The table has under 55,000 clones, over 70% seen once. The sample consisted of PBMCs, taken before any cancer treatment. Receptors originate from a woman aged 40-70 years with stage II lung adenocarcinoma. Each CDR3 is given with its conserved first and last residue. The order of the fields is CDR3 length, J gene, clone size, D gene, V gene, CDR3 DNA, CDR3 protein. The D gene is left open where the match is weak. Where a row states a size, it is once, few, many or the class of an expanded clone; other rows omit it.

15 TRBJ2-3 . TRBD2 TRBV9 TGTGCCAGCAGCGTAGTGGCGGGAGTCACAGATACGCAGTATTTT CASSVVAGVTDTQYF
16 TRBJ1-1 . . TRBV19 TGTGCCAGTAGTTCCCGCGGGGTCAAATTGAACACTGAAGCTTTCTTT CASSSRGVKLNTEAFF
12 TRBJ2-5 . . TRBV11-3 TGTGCCAGCAGCTTAGGCCGTGAGACCCAGTACTTC CASSLGRETQYF
17 TRBJ2-3 few . TRBV4-3 TGCGCCAGCAGCCAAGCTCCGGCCACGGGAGGCACAGATACGCAGTATTTT CASSQAPATGGTDTQYF
12 TRBJ2-1 . TRBD1 TRBV7-9 TGTGCCAGCAGCTTAGGACAGGGGGGTCAGTTCTTC CASSLGQGGQFF
16 TRBJ2-2 . TRBD1 TRBV12-5 TGTGCTAGTGGAGGGGGACAGGGAGGAAACACCGGGGAGCTGTTTTTT CASGGGQGGNTGELFF
12 TRBJ1-2 . . TRBV19 TGTGCCAGTACCCCGGACAGCTATGGCTACACCTTC CASTPDSYGYTF
12 TRBJ1-2 . . TRBV6-1 TGTGCCAGCAGTGAAGCCCATAATGGCTACACCTTC CASSEAHNGYTF
13 TRBJ1-4 medium-sized TRBD1 TRBV5-4 TGTGCCAGCAGCTTTCAGGGGGGTGAAAAACTGTTTTTT CASSFQGGEKLFF
18 TRBJ2-3 . TRBD1 TRBV28 TGTGCCAGCAGTACCGAGACCTCCAGGGACAGGGTAACAGATACGCAGTATTTT CASSTETSRDRVTDTQYF
14 TRBJ2-3 . TRBD1 TRBV5-1 TGCGCCAGCGGGGGACAGGGTGAGACAGATACGCAGTATTTT CASGGQGETDTQYF
14 TRBJ1-1 . . TRBV7-3 TGTGCCAGCAAGGAGGGCGTATGGAACACTGAAGCTTTCTTT CASKEGVWNTEAFF
14 TRBJ2-1 . . TRBV6-5 TGTGCCAGCAGTTACGCAAGCTCCTACAATGAGCAGTTCTTC CASSYASSYNEQFF
13 TRBJ1-1 . . TRBV6-5 TGTGCCAGCAGTAGAGGGTATAACACTGAAGCTTTCTTT CASSRGYNTEAFF
14 TRBJ1-1 once . TRBV6-6 TGTGCCAGCACCCCGAGGAGGGAGAACACTGAAGCTTTCTTT CASTPRRENTEAFF
18 TRBJ1-3 once TRBD1 TRBV4-2 TGTGCCAGCAGCCAAGAAACTGTGCAAGGGGGCCGGGGGAACACCATATATTTT CASSQETVQGGRGNTIYF
14 TRBJ2-7 . TRBD2 TRBV7-2 TGTGCCAGCGCAGTAGCGGGGGGGCCGGACGAGCAGTACTTC CASAVAGGPDEQYF
12 TRBJ2-3 . . TRBV28 TGTGCCAGCAGTTTACCGGCAGATACGCAGTATTTT CASSLPADTQYF
13 TRBJ1-1 . . TRBV6-6 TGTGCCAGCAGTTCAGGGACTGGGACTGAAGCTTTCTTT CASSSGTGTEAFF
14 TRBJ1-5 . . TRBV6-1 TGTGCCAGCATTCTTGGCGGTTCGGGTCAGCCCCAGCATTTT CASILGGSGQPQHF
17 TRBJ2-2 . TRBD1 TRBV29-1 TGCAGCGTTGTGAGGAATTGGGGACAGGGTGCCACCGGGGAGCTGTTTTTT CSVVRNWGQGATGELFF
19 TRBJ2-7 . . TRBV21-1 TGTGCCAGCAGCAAAGAGAAAGGAGGACAAGTCAGACTTTCCTACGAGCAGTACTTC CASSKEKGGQVRLSYEQYF
16 TRBJ2-1 . . TRBV7-3 TGTGCCAGCAGCTTAAGTGGCGGGCTGGACCGTAATGAGCAGTTCTTC CASSLSGGLDRNEQFF
17 TRBJ1-4 . . TRBV4-2 TGTGCCAGCAGCCAAGGGGCAGTAGACGGTTTTAATGAAAAACTGTTTTTT CASSQGAVDGFNEKLFF
15 TRBJ2-2 . . TRBV2 TGTGCCAGCAGTGAATTTCGGGGTGGCACCGGGGAGCTGTTTTTT CASSEFRGGTGELFF
12 TRBJ2-1 . . TRBV11-2 TGTGCCAGCAGCCCATCCTACAATGAGCAGTTCTTC CASSPSYNEQFF
14 TRBJ2-1 . TRBD2 TRBV10-3 TGTGCCATCAGGGGGGGACTAGCGGTGGATGAGCAGTTCTTC CAIRGGLAVDEQFF
16 TRBJ2-3 few TRBD2 TRBV5-1 TGCGCCAGCAGCTTGGCGGGACTAGCGGGCACAGATACGCAGTATTTT CASSLAGLAGTDTQYF
15 TRBJ2-7 . . TRBV7-8 TGTGCCAGCAGCTTAGGTTTTCAGGGCGTCTACGAGCAGTACTTC CASSLGFQGVYEQYF
13 TRBJ2-7 . . TRBV30 TGTGCCTGGAGTGTAATCGGGGTGGGCGAGCAGTACTTC CAWSVIGVGEQYF
15 TRBJ1-1 . . TRBV28 TGTGCCAGCAGTTTATTTGTCGGGAGGGACACTGAAGCTTTCTTT CASSLFVGRDTEAFF
15 TRBJ2-1 . TRBD1 TRBV7-2 TGTGCCAGCAGTACGGACAGGGGGCTTTTCCATGAGCAGTTCTTC CASSTDRGLFHEQFF
16 TRBJ2-6 . . TRBV5-4 TGTGCCAGCAGCCCGTCTACAGGGCCCGGGGCCAACGTCCTGACTTTC CASSPSTGPGANVLTF
16 TRBJ1-3 . . TRBV27 TGTGCCAGCAGTTTATCTTGGCAGACCGCTGGAAACACCATATATTTT CASSLSWQTAGNTIYF
14 TRBJ1-1 . . TRBV2 TGTGCCAGCTTACGGGACGCCCTTAACACTGAAGCTTTCTTT CASLRDALNTEAFF
14 TRBJ2-5 . . TRBV4-3 TGCGCCAGCAGCCAAGTTTTATTAGGGGAGACCCAGTACTTC CASSQVLLGETQYF
15 TRBJ2-3 . . TRBV5-4 TGTGCCAGCAGTTTTGACAGATTCAACACAGATACGCAGTATTTT CASSFDRFNTDTQYF
15 TRBJ1-1 . . TRBV19 TGTGCCAGTAGTACCCAGGGGTCCCCGAACGCTGAAGCTTTCTTT CASSTQGSPNAEAFF
15 TRBJ2-3 . TRBD2 TRBV7-3 TGTGCCAGCAGCTCTTTAGCGGGGGGTACAGATACGCAGTATTTT CASSSLAGGTDTQYF
11 TRBJ1-2 . . TRBV5-1 . CASSFGQGYTF
13 TRBJ1-2 . . TRBV6-5 TGTGCCAGTGTCCGGGGTACTAACTATGGCTACACCTTC CASVRGTNYGYTF
13 TRBJ1-5 . . TRBV30 TGTGCCTGGAGTGTGGGGGGGGATCAGCCCCAGCATTTT CAWSVGGDQPQHF
17 TRBJ2-1 . TRBD2 TRBV9 TGTGCCAGCAGCGTTAGCCCCGGGACTAGCGGGAAGAATGAGCAGTTCTTC CASSVSPGTSGKNEQFF
14 TRBJ1-2 . TRBD1 TRBV7-9 TGTGCCAGCAGCTCCGGACAGGGGGTCCATGGCTACACCTTC CASSSGQGVHGYTF
18 TRBJ2-2 . . TRBV6-1 TGTGCCAGCAGTGAAGTACCGATAGGAGGCGTCGACACCGGGGAGCTGTTTTTT CASSEVPIGGVDTGELFF
14 TRBJ1-1 . . TRBV13 TGTGCCAGCAGCTTAGGGTCACTCGTCACTGAAGCTTTCTTT CASSLGSLVTEAFF
15 TRBJ2-5 few . TRBV5-6 TGTGCCAGCAGCCGCGCTACAAGAACCCAAGAGACCCAGTACTTC CASSRATRTQETQYF
13 TRBJ2-7 . TRBD1 TRBV19 TGTGCCAGTAGTTCCAGGGACAGGGACGAGCAGTACTTC CASSSRDRDEQYF
12 TRBJ1-2 . . TRBV5-1 TGCGCCAGCAGCTTGGCTGGGGACGGCTACACCTTC CASSLAGDGYTF
13 TRBJ2-3 . . TRBV14 TGTGCCAGCAGCCAAGATTTGAGAGATACGCAGTATTTT CASSQDLRDTQYF
11 TRBJ2-7 . . TRBV6-5 TGTGCCAGCAGCTCGACTAGCGAGCAGTACTTC CASSSTSEQYF
13 TRBJ1-1 . . TRBV7-2 TGTGCCAGCAGCCCGGACGTGGTTGTTGAAGCTTTCTTT CASSPDVVVEAFF